The sequence of this T cell receptor beta chain was determined in a study of T cell clonotyping in hematopoietic cell transplantation. The V end lost 3 bases, the J end lost 3 bases, and 15 bases lay between the germline ends. CDR3 length: 15 amino acids. CDR1 SGHDT and CDR2 YYEEEE come from the germline V gene. Only in-frame clones appear in the TCRdb table, and some are missing; sequencing was by immunoSEQ multiplex PCR. Of roughly 46,000 clones detected, approximately 80% appear once; the ten largest clones hold about 5.3%. The time point denotes: recipient sample about 28 days before transplant, after cytoreduction.

The chain uses TRBV5-6 and TRBJ1-2; D perhaps matches TRBD1 (6 bases). Sample: peripheral blood mononuclear cells, taken before stem cell transplant. The receptor comes from a man aged 55 to 70 with myelodysplastic syndrome. Some clones in this sample may be carry-over from other donors' samples. The CDR3 region is CASSYYREKYYGYTF. The CDR3 region has the DNA TGTGCCAGCAGCTACTACAGGGAGAAATACTATGGCTACACCTTC.